A single sample is the source of the 5 T cell receptor beta chains below, sequenced in a study of Ad26.COV2.S vaccination and SARS-CoV-2 variants. Sequencing was performed with immunoSEQ multiplex PCR; in TCRdb, only in-frame clones are kept and a portion is missing. The data contain about 350,000 clones, about 90% of them singletons. Sequenced material: peripheral blood, taken after recovery from COVID-19. The receptors stem from a human donor who had recovered from COVID-19.

This clone was observed once. The chain couples TRBV7-8 to TRBJ2-4; 7 nucleotides align to TRBD1. This CDR3 spans 18 amino acids. V was clipped by 3 bases and J by 8 bases; unmatched bases: 19. Per germline, CDR1 SGHVS and CDR2 FQNEAQ. CDR3 DNA: TGTGCCAGCAGCTTCCACAGTTGGGACAGACCCGCCGGAGACATTCAGTACTTC. As protein: CASSFHSWDRPAGDIQYF.

The CDR3 DNA reads TGCGCCAGCAGCCAAGGGCAGGGATCTGAAGCTTTCTTT. Translation: CASSQGQGSEAFF. The V and J genes are TRBV4-3 and TRBJ1-1; D perhaps matches TRBD1 (5 bases). Trimming removed 1 base at V and 6 bases at J, with 9 bases between. Germline V CDR1 and CDR2: LGHNA, YSLEER. The CDR3 is 13 amino acids.

J is TRBJ1-2 and V is TRBV6-1; no definite D call. The ends were cut back, 2 bases at V and 4 bases at J, with 5 bases in the middle. Germline CDR1 reads MNHNS; CDR2 reads SASEGT. The CDR3 is 12 amino acids. The CDR3 coding sequence is TGTGCCAGCAGTGAACTAGGCTATGGCTACACCTTC. Amino acids: CASSELGYGYTF.

This chain's CDR3 is CASSPRRREAFF. Here the CDR3 DNA reads TGTGCCAGCAGCCCTAGACGGCGGGAAGCTTTCTTT. V usage is TRBV5-8 and J usage is TRBJ1-1, with D hard to call. The CDR3 has 12 amino acids. The V end lost 4 bases, the J end lost 8 bases, and 12 bases lay between the germline ends. Germline-derived CDR1 and CDR2 are SGHTS and YDEGEE.

V usage is TRBV5-1 and J usage is TRBJ1-2; D remains ambiguous. The germline V gene has CDR1 SGHRS and CDR2 YFSETQ. Trimming removed 0 bases at V and 1 base at J, with 7 bases between. The CDR3 extends over 14 amino acids. For the CDR3, the DNA is TGCGCCAGCAGCTTGGTTCCGGGTAACTATGGCTACACCTTC. Translation: CASSLVPGNYGYTF.